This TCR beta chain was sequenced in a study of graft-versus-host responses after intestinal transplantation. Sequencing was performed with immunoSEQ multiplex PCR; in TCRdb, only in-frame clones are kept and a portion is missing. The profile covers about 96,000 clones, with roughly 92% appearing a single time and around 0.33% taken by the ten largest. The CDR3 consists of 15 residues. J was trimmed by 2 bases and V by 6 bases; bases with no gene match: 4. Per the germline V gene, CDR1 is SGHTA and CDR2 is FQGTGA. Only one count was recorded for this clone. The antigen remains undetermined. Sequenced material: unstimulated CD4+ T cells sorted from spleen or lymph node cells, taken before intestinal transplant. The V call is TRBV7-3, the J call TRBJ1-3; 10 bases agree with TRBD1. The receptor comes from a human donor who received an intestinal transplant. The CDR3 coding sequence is TGTGCCAGCAGTTTAGACAGGGGGCCTGGAAACACCATATATTTT. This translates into CASSLDRGPGNTIYF.